These 27 T cell receptor beta chains originate from one sample sequenced in a study of T cells expressing NK-cell markers. With the 5' RACE reads reprocessed, TCRdb shows one record per CDR3 protein and no DNA. This repertoire comprises 350,000 to 500,000 distinct CDR3 sequences; its ten largest clones make up approximately 7%. Sequenced: blood T cells: a sorted CD56 or NKG2C T cell subset, CD4+ or CD8+ T cells, or bulk PBMC T cells (not recorded which). The origin of the receptors is a woman aged 18-70 years in good health.

CDR3 amino acids: CAISAGQGYEQYF. This chain connects TRBV10-3 to TRBJ2-7; TCRdb returns TRBD1, unconfirmable since there is no DNA. CDR1 is ENHRY, CDR2 SYGVKD, per germline. The CDR3 totals 13 residues.

V usage is TRBV28 and J usage is TRBJ2-1; TCRdb names TRBD1, which stays unverified in the absence of DNA. This CDR3 has 15 amino acids. From germline, CDR1 is MDHEN and CDR2 SYDVKM. CDR3 sequence reads: CASSPPRASYNEQFF. The variable domain in full, with the rest retrieved from reference TRBV28 and TRBJ2-1, is DVKVTQSSRYLVKRTGEKVFLECVQDMDHENMFWYRQDPGLGLRLIYFSYDVKMKEKGDIPEGYSVSREKKERFSLILESASTNQTSMYLCASSPPRASYNEQFFGPGTRLTVL.

The J gene is TRBJ2-5, the V gene TRBV7-2. CDR1 SGHTA and CDR2 FQGNSA come from the germline V gene. The CDR3 consists of 13 residues. The CDR3: CASSFYAKETQYF.

The chain joins TRBV29-1 to TRBJ1-5; the TRBD1 assignment by TCRdb is unverifiable without DNA. CDR1 and CDR2 from the germline V gene are SQVTM and ANQGSEA. This CDR3 is 12 amino acids long. CDR3 residues: CSVVDNNQPQHF.

V is TRBV5-1 and J is TRBJ1-5. Germline CDR1 is SGHRS and CDR2 is YFSETQ. CDR3 length: 13 residues. CDR3 in amino acids: CASSLAWDQPQHF.

This chain uses TRBV19 with TRBJ2-3; there is no DNA to check the TCRdb D call of TRBD1. Per germline, CDR1 LNHDA and CDR2 SQIVND (reference sequence). This CDR3 has 13 residues. CDR3 residues: CASRGSGADKQYF. Variable domain in full (rest from reference TRBV19 and TRBJ2-3): DGGITQSPKYLFRKEGQNVTLSCEQNLNHDAMYWYRQDPGQGLRLIYYSQIVNDFQKGDIAEGYSVSREKKESFPLTVTSAQKNPTAFYLCASRGSGADKQYFGPGTRLTVL.

The rearrangement joins TRBV5-5 to TRBJ2-1; TCRdb lists TRBD1, though no DNA is available to test this call. The CDR3 runs to 17 residues. Germline values: CDR1 SGHKS, CDR2 YYEKEE (reference sequence). This chain's CDR3 is CASSVPSGSVPYNEQFF.

This CDR3 is CSVGSGSRETQYF. The rearrangement links TRBV29-1 to TRBJ2-5; the TRBD2 assignment by TCRdb is unverifiable without DNA. Germline-derived CDR1 and CDR2 are SQVTM and ANQGSEA. The CDR3 is made up of 13 amino acids.

The chain carries TRBV29-1 and TRBJ2-7. The CDR3 length is 14 residues. Germline V gives CDR1 SQVTM, CDR2 ANQGSEA. CDR3 sequence: CSVEGVDGAYEQYF.

The chain links TRBV20-1 to TRBJ1-2; lacking DNA, the TRBD1 call made by TCRdb goes unchecked. The CDR3 is 13 amino acids. Germline V CDR1 and CDR2: DFQATT, SNEGSKA (reference sequence). This CDR3 reads CSARDRPGYGYTF.

This chain uses TRBV12-3 or TRBV12-4 with TRBJ1-6; TCRdb returns TRBD1, unconfirmable since there is no DNA. CDR3 length: 12 amino acids. CDR3 residues: CASSEGLSPLHF.

The rearrangement links TRBV20-1 to TRBJ2-7; absent DNA, TCRdb's TRBD2 call cannot be checked. Germline V gene lookup returns CDR1 DFQATT and CDR2 SNEGSKA (reference sequence). The CDR3 totals 17 residues. CDR3 sequence reads: CSARLQGGSGYSYEQYF.

The chain is built from TRBV4-3 and TRBJ2-5; TCRdb returns TRBD1, unconfirmable since there is no DNA. The CDR3 totals 14 residues. The V gene's germline CDR1 is LGHNA and CDR2 YSLEER. This chain's CDR3 is CASSRQGLGETQYF.

The rearrangement joins TRBV5-1 to TRBJ1-1. This CDR3 spans 13 amino acids. CDR1 is SGHRS, CDR2 YFSETQ, per germline. Here the CDR3 reads CASSLRTDSEAFF.

The chain couples TRBV21-1 to TRBJ2-1; the TRBD1 assignment by TCRdb is unverifiable without DNA. TRBV21-1 is flagged as a pseudogene. The CDR3 is 13 residues long. This CDR3 reads CASSDRDYNEQFF.

The chain recombines TRBV28 with TRBJ1-4; TCRdb designates TRBD1, a call that cannot be tested without DNA. The CDR3 covers 13 residues. Germline V CDR1 and CDR2: MDHEN, SYDVKM. The CDR3 here is CASSLPGGEKLFF.

The rearrangement links TRBV30 to TRBJ2-3. This CDR3 comprises 13 residues. Germline V gives CDR1 GTSNPN, CDR2 SVGIG (reference sequence). This CDR3 reads CAWSAGILDTQYF.

J is TRBJ1-6 and V is TRBV27; lacking DNA, the TRBD1 call made by TCRdb goes unchecked. The CDR3 sequence is 12 residues long. Germline V gene data show CDR1 as MNHEY and CDR2 as SMNVEV (reference sequence). This chain's CDR3 is CASSFTGAPLHF.

Here the CDR3 reads CASSQDPGGLVNTEAFF. The V gene is TRBV4-3, the J gene TRBJ1-1. The CDR3 runs 17 residues. Per germline, CDR1 LGHNA and CDR2 YSLEER.

The chain carries TRBV11-2 and TRBJ2-1. The CDR3 is 16 residues long. In germline, CDR1 is SGHAT, CDR2 FQNNGV. The CDR3 sequence is CASSLARGVTYNEQFF.

This chain joins TRBV7-2 and TRBJ1-1. The CDR3 runs 13 residues. From germline, CDR1 is SGHTA and CDR2 FQGNSA. CDR3 sequence: CASSLDGPKTAFF.

The rearrangement uses TRBV9 and TRBJ1-1; TCRdb gives TRBD1 as the D gene, but with no DNA this cannot be confirmed. The CDR3 totals 14 residues. Germline values: CDR1 SGDLS, CDR2 YYNGEE. This CDR3 reads CASSVGSPNTEAFF.

This CDR3 reads CASNNRLAGETGELFF. V usage is TRBV5-1 and J usage is TRBJ2-2; TCRdb designates TRBD2, a call that cannot be tested without DNA. This CDR3 is 16 amino acids long. CDR1 is SGHRS and CDR2 is YFSETQ in the germline V gene.

The genes are TRBV6-1 and TRBJ2-5; there is no DNA to check the TCRdb D call of TRBD2. The CDR3 runs to 15 residues. The germline V gene encodes CDR1 MNHNS and CDR2 SASEGT. CDR3: CASSPLGGGTETQYF.

The chain joins TRBV12-3 or TRBV12-4 to TRBJ2-1; TCRdb returns TRBD2, unconfirmable since there is no DNA. The CDR3 totals 14 residues. This CDR3 reads CASSFSGGPNEQFF.

This chain connects TRBV18 to TRBJ1-4; absent DNA, TCRdb's TRBD1 call cannot be checked. Germline V CDR1 and CDR2: KGHSH, LQKENI. This CDR3 has 16 amino acids. The CDR3 spells CASSRGLPPTNEKLFF.

This chain links TRBV2 with TRBJ2-2; TCRdb's D call of TRBD2 is untestable without DNA. Germline V lookup: CDR1 SNHLY, CDR2 FYNNEI. The CDR3 length is 16 residues. CDR3 in amino acids: CASNLWGGANTGELFF.